These 28 T cell receptor beta chains share one sample of origin, sequenced in a study of blood T cell repertoires in COVID-19. Profiled with immunoSEQ multiplex PCR; TCRdb holds only in-frame clones, not every one. Of some 200,000 clones listed, more than 75% are singletons. The sequenced material came from peripheral blood. Receptor source: a woman aged 18-35 years who had recovered from COVID-19.

This clone occurred once. The V call is TRBV6-4, the J call TRBJ2-5, with 8 bases aligning to TRBD1. This CDR3 comprises 15 residues. Germline trimming cut 2 bases from V and 2 bases from J; bases unmatched to any gene: 4. Germline assignment: CDR1 MRHNA and CDR2 SNTAGT. The CDR3 DNA follows: TGTGCCAGCAGTGACGACAGGGGTAGACAAGAGACCCAGTACTTC. This sequence encodes CASSDDRGRQETQYF.

This clone was seen once. The V and J genes are TRBV7-2 and TRBJ2-3; TRBD2 matches 10 bases. The germline CDR1 and CDR2 sequences are SGHTA and FQGNSA. V gave up 4 bases and J gave up 1 base; unmatched junction bases: 5. The CDR3 consists of 16 residues. The CDR3 DNA follows: TGTGCCAGCAGCTCCGGGCTAGCGGGAGGCACAGATACGCAGTATTTT. Amino acid sequence: CASSSGLAGGTDTQYF.

V usage is TRBV5-6 and J usage is TRBJ1-4; D might be TRBD1 (5 bases). The CDR3 covers 14 residues. The V gene's germline CDR1 is SGHDT and CDR2 YYEEEE. V lost 3 bases and J 6 bases, leaving 12 bases between the germline ends. The CDR3 sequence: CASSSWTGDEKLFF. The CDR3 DNA sequence: TGTGCCAGCAGCTCGTGGACGGGGGATGAAAAACTGTTTTTT.

The V and J genes are TRBV7-6 and TRBJ1-1; D not resolved. CDR3 length: 14 amino acids. Germline lookup yields CDR1 SGHVS and CDR2 FNYEAQ. Trimming left V 6 bases short and J 1 base short, with 12 bases between. The CDR3 sequence is CASSRDNPNTEAFF. For the CDR3, the DNA is TGTGCCAGCAGTCGTGACAACCCGAACACTGAAGCTTTCTTT.

The sample holds many counts of this clone. This chain links TRBV4-3 with TRBJ2-6; D might be TRBD1 (6 bases). V was trimmed by 0 bases and J by 7 bases, leaving 13 bases between them. This CDR3 contains 16 residues. The germline gives CDR1 LGHNA, CDR2 YSLEER. As DNA, the CDR3 is TGCGCCAGCAGCCAAGATGGAGAGGGGACAGCCAACGTCCTGACTTTC. Its protein is CASSQDGEGTANVLTF.

This clone was found once. The chain combines TRBV9 with TRBJ2-1; D uncertain. Trimming left V 0 bases short and J 8 bases short, with 9 bases between. Per germline, CDR1 SGDLS and CDR2 YYNGEE. This CDR3 is 13 amino acids long. The DNA for the CDR3 is TGTGCCAGCAGCGTAGCTAGTATGGATGAGCAGTTCTTC. Encoded protein: CASSVASMDEQFF.

This chain connects TRBV6-2 or TRBV6-3 to TRBJ1-1; 7 bases line up with TRBD1. The CDR3 contains 13 residues. Germline values: CDR1 MNHEY, CDR2 SVGEGT. The ends lost 5 bases at V and 4 bases at J; junction bases unmatched: 4. CDR3 nucleotides: TGTGCCAGCAGTCCCCAGGGGGGCACTGAAGCTTTCTTT. The encoded protein is CASSPQGGTEAFF.

This rearrangement joins TRBV10-3 to TRBJ1-1, with D tentatively TRBD1 (5 bases). Per the germline V gene, CDR1 is ENHRY and CDR2 is SYGVKD. The CDR3 contains 14 residues. V gave up 6 bases and J gave up 5 bases, with 16 bases separating them. The CDR3 is CAIRDNQKNTEAFF. CDR3 nucleotides: TGTGCCATCAGGGACAATCAGAAGAATACTGAAGCTTTCTTT.

The chain employs TRBV6-5 and TRBJ2-7, with TRBD1 matching over 8 bases. This CDR3 spans 15 amino acids. Germline V gene lookup returns CDR1 MNHEY and CDR2 SVGAGI. The J segment lost 5 bases and the V segment lost 6 bases, leaving 12 bases of the junction unmatched. The CDR3 DNA follows: TGTGCCAGCAGAACAAAGGACAGGGACGGGAACGAGCAGTACTTC. It encodes CASRTKDRDGNEQYF.

This chain joins TRBV30 and TRBJ2-6, with 11 bases aligning to TRBD1. The germline CDR1 and CDR2 sequences are GTSNPN and SVGIG (reference sequence). V was pared by 8 bases and J by 2 bases, with 11 bases of the junction left unmatched. The CDR3 is 17 amino acids. CDR3 region: CAGRRGQGETGANVLTF. Here the CDR3 DNA reads TGTGCCGGCCGCCGGGGACAGGGGGAAACTGGGGCCAACGTCCTGACTTTC.

The sample holds one count of this clone. V usage is TRBV11-2 and J usage is TRBJ1-1; 8 bases fit TRBD1. J was trimmed by 5 bases and V by 2 bases; bases with no gene match: 4. CDR1 is SGHAT and CDR2 is FQNNGV in the germline V gene. This CDR3 contains 14 residues. CDR3 sequence: CASSLQGARTEAFF. The DNA for the CDR3 is TGTGCCAGCAGCTTACAGGGGGCGCGAACTGAAGCTTTCTTT.

This rearrangement joins TRBV6-5 to TRBJ1-2; 7 nucleotides align to TRBD1. Germline assignment: CDR1 MNHEY and CDR2 SVGAGI. The CDR3 is made up of 13 amino acids. With V trimmed by 4 bases and J by 8 bases, 7 bases remained unmatched. Written as DNA, the CDR3 is TGTGCCAGCAGTTGGGGGCAGGGGGAAGGCTACACCTTC. It encodes CASSWGQGEGYTF.

J is TRBJ2-2 and V is TRBV24-1; 10 bases line up with TRBD1. Germline V CDR1 and CDR2: KGHDR, SFDVKD. This CDR3 spans 16 amino acids. V shed 3 bases and J 6 bases; nucleotides not matched to a gene: 6. In DNA, the CDR3 is TGTGCCACCAGTGATCCCGGGACAGGGGAAGCCGGGGAGCTGTTTTTT. Translating it yields CATSDPGTGEAGELFF.

The rearrangement uses TRBV28 and TRBJ2-7, with 8 positions matching TRBD1. Per the germline V gene, CDR1 is MDHEN and CDR2 is SYDVKM. V was pared by 3 bases and J by 1 base, with 5 bases of the junction left unmatched. This CDR3 is 15 amino acids long. The CDR3 DNA reads TGTGCCAGCAGTTTGGGGACAGGCTATTCCTACGAGCAGTACGTC. Protein sequence: CASSLGTGYSYEQYV.

V usage is TRBV29-1 and J usage is TRBJ1-2, with TRBD1 identical over 7 bases. The V segment lost 4 bases and the J segment 7 bases; nucleotides outside the gene matches: 12. In germline, CDR1 is SQVTM, CDR2 ANQGSEA. This CDR3 is built from 14 residues. CDR3 in amino acids: CSVGNRDRVTGYTF. The CDR3 DNA sequence: TGCAGCGTTGGGAACCGGGACAGAGTTACTGGCTACACCTTC.

The chain carries TRBV9 and TRBJ2-1; 7 positions match TRBD1. The CDR3 consists of 15 residues. Trimming removed 0 bases from V and 1 base from J; junction bases left unmatched: 1. Per the germline V gene, CDR1 is SGDLS and CDR2 is YYNGEE. DNA of the CDR3: TGTGCCAGCAGCGTAGACAGGGGATCCTACAATGAGCAGTTCTTC. Its protein is CASSVDRGSYNEQFF.

The chain uses TRBV6-6 and TRBJ2-3; 8 nucleotides line up with TRBD2. The trim removed 6 bases at V and 2 bases at J, leaving 4 bases unmatched. The CDR3 is 14 amino acids. Germline lookup yields CDR1 MNHNY and CDR2 SVGAGI (reference sequence). The CDR3 nucleotides read TGTGCCAGCAGGACGGGGGGGCCCACAGATACGCAGTATTTT. Residues: CASRTGGPTDTQYF.

The rearrangement uses TRBV3-1 (or the pseudogene TRBV3-2) and TRBJ2-1, with 11 bases aligning to TRBD2. Germline V gene data show CDR1 as LGHDT and CDR2 as YNNKEL (reference sequence). After removal of 4 bases from V and 5 bases from J, the junction contained 1 base not matched to a gene. This CDR3 contains 14 residues. CDR3 protein: CASSPGLADNEQFF. The CDR3 region has the DNA TGTGCCAGCAGCCCGGGACTAGCGGACAATGAGCAGTTCTTC.

This chain links TRBV6-5 with TRBJ2-7; D gene unclear. Germline V gene sequence: CDR1 MNHEY, CDR2 SVGAGI. This CDR3 is 15 amino acids long. The V and J ends lost 0 bases and 0 bases respectively, with 9 bases between them. The CDR3 sequence is CASSYSYGNSYEQYF. In nucleotides, the CDR3 is TGTGCCAGCAGTTACTCGTACGGTAACTCCTACGAGCAGTACTTC.

The chain combines TRBV2 with TRBJ2-4; 8 nucleotides match TRBD2. Germline CDR1 SNHLY, CDR2 FYNNEI. This CDR3 comprises 16 residues. The junction had 11 bases not matched to a gene; V was cut back by 9 bases and J by 1 base. The chain's CDR3 is CASITSGRGAKNIQYF. The CDR3 region has the DNA TGTGCCAGTATAACTAGCGGCCGAGGGGCCAAAAACATTCAGTACTTC. The full variable domain, with the rest looked up from reference TRBV2 and TRBJ2-4, is EPEVTQTPSHQVTQMGQEVILRCVPISNHLYFYWYRQILGQKVEFLVSFYNNEISEKSEIFDDQFSVERPDGSNFTLKIRSTKLEDSAMYFCASITSGRGAKNIQYFGAGTRLSVL.

This clone appeared once. The V and J genes are TRBV27 and TRBJ2-1, with TRBD2 identical over 11 bases. The germline CDR1 and CDR2 sequences are MNHEY and SMNVEV (reference sequence). There are 15 residues in the CDR3. V trimming: 8 bases; J trimming: 7 bases; junction bases outside the gene matches: 10. The CDR3 spells CASGDLAGGLNEQFF. The CDR3 DNA is TGTGCCAGCGGAGACTTAGCGGGGGGGTTGAATGAGCAGTTCTTC.

The gene calls are TRBV5-5 and TRBJ1-1; possible D gene TRBD1, 5 bases. CDR1 and CDR2 (germline): SGHKS, YYEKEE (reference sequence). Trimming took 4 bases from V and 2 from J, leaving 15 bases between them. This CDR3 contains 15 residues. This CDR3 is CASSGRTKLNTEAFF. The CDR3 nucleotides are TGTGCCAGCAGCGGGAGGACAAAACTTAACACTGAAGCTTTCTTT. The full variable domain, in which reference TRBV5-5 and TRBJ1-1 provide the parts outside the CDR3, is DAGVTQSPTHLIKTRGQQVTLRCSPISGHKSVSWYQQVLGQGPQFIFQYYEKEERGRGNFPDRFSARQFPNYSSELNVNALLLGDSALYLCASSGRTKLNTEAFFGQGTRLTVV.

The chain joins TRBV4-3 to TRBJ1-3; possible D gene TRBD1, 5 bases. Trimming took 3 bases from V and 2 from J, leaving 14 bases between them. The V gene's germline CDR1 is LGHNA and CDR2 YSLEER. This CDR3 has 16 amino acids. The CDR3 region is CASSHQGPRAGNTIYF. In nucleotides, the CDR3 is TGCGCCAGCAGCCACCAAGGGCCCAGGGCTGGAAACACCATATATTTT.

The J gene is TRBJ2-3, the V gene TRBV6-2 or TRBV6-3, with 8 bases matching TRBD2. Per germline, CDR1 MNHEY and CDR2 SVGEGT. V trimming: 8 bases; J trimming: 4 bases; junction bases outside the gene matches: 8. The CDR3 covers 14 residues. The CDR3 reads CASGLRGESDTQYF. CDR3 bases: TGTGCCAGCGGCCTGCGGGGGGAGTCAGATACGCAGTATTTT.

The rearrangement uses TRBV12-3 or TRBV12-4 and TRBJ1-1; TRBD1 agrees at 9 bases. The ends lost 6 bases at V and 10 bases at J; junction bases unmatched: 9. CDR3 length equals 13 residues. CDR3 bases: TGTGCCAGCAGGACAGGAACAGGGGGCCGAGCTTTCTTT. It specifies CASRTGTGGRAFF.

The rearrangement joins TRBV3-1 (or the pseudogene TRBV3-2) to TRBJ2-2; 14 nucleotides match TRBD2. This CDR3 is 16 amino acids long. J lost 5 bases, V lost 5 bases, and 4 bases had no gene match. The germline gives CDR1 LGHDT, CDR2 YNNKEL (reference sequence). CDR3 DNA: TGTGCCAGCAGCAACAGACTAGCGGGGGGGACCGGGGAGCTGTTTTTT. Residues: CASSNRLAGGTGELFF.

The gene calls are TRBV10-3 and TRBJ1-1; D is unclear. V was cut by 11 bases and J by 5 bases, with 12 bases left in between. This CDR3 is built from 11 residues. The germline V gene has CDR1 ENHRY and CDR2 SYGVKD. CDR3 sequence: CAVRGQTEAFF. In DNA, the CDR3 is TGTGCCGTACGGGGTCAAACTGAAGCTTTCTTT.

V is TRBV4-3 and J is TRBJ1-6; TRBD1 agrees at 10 bases. V was pared by 0 bases and J by 4 bases, with 12 bases of the junction left unmatched. Germline loops: CDR1 LGHNA, CDR2 YSLEER. This CDR3 has 20 amino acids. This CDR3 reads CASSQDQIGTGVPYNSPLHF. CDR3 coding DNA: TGCGCCAGCAGCCAAGATCAGATCGGGACAGGGGTTCCTTATAATTCACCCCTCCACTTT.